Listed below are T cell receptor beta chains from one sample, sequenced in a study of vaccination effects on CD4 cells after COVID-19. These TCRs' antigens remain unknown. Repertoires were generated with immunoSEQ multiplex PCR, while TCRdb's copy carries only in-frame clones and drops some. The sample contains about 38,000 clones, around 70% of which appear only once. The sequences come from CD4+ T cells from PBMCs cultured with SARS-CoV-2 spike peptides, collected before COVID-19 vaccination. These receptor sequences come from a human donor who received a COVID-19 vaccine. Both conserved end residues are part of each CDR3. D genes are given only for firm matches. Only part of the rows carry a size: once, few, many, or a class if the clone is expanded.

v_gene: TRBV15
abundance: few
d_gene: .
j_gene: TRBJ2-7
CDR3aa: CATSSPGAYEQYF
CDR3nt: TGTGCCACCAGCAGCCCAGGGGCCTACGAGCAGTACTTC

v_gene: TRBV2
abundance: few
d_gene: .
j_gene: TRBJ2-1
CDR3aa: CASSVASSYNEQFF
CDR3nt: TGTGCCAGCAGTGTAGCGAGCTCCTACAATGAGCAGTTCTTC

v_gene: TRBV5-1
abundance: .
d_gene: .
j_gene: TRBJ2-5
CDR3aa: CASSLDVGIETQYF
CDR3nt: TGCGCCAGCAGCTTGGACGTGGGGATTGAGACCCAGTACTTC

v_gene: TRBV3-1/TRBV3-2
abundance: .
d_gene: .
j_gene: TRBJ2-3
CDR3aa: CASSLSRDTQYF
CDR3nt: TGTGCCAGCAGCCTCAGTAGGGATACGCAGTATTTT

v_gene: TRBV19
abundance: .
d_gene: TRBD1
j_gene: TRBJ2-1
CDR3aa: CATGEGAHNEQFF
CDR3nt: TGTGCCACCGGAGAGGGGGCTCACAATGAGCAGTTCTTC

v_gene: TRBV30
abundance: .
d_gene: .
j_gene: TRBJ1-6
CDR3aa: CAWSRRGTAYNSPLHF
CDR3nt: TGTGCCTGGAGTCGTCGTGGGACTGCATATAATTCACCCCTCCACTTT

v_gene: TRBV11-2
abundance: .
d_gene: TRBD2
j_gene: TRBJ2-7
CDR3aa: CASSRTGTSGSFYEQYF
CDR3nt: TGTGCCAGCAGCCGTACCGGGACTAGCGGGAGTTTCTACGAGCAGTACTTC

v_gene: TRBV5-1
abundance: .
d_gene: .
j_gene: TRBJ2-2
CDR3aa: CASSLAPEYAATGELFF
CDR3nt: TGCGCCAGCAGCTTGGCCCCGGAGTACGCGGCTACCGGGGAGCTGTTTTTT

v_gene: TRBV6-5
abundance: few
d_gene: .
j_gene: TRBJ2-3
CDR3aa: CASSLRGDTQYF
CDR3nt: TGTGCCAGCAGTCTTAGAGGCGATACGCAGTATTTT

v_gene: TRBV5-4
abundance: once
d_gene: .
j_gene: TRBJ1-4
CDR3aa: CASSLVPGEKLFF
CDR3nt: TGTGCCAGCAGCCTTGTGCCTGGGGAAAAACTGTTTTTT

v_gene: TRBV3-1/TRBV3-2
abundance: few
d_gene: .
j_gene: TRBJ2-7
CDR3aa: CASSQAVAALEQYF
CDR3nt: TGTGCCAGCAGCCAAGCCGTGGCCGCCCTCGAGCAGTACTTC

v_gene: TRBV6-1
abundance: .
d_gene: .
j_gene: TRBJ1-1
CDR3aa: CASSETSLLEAFF
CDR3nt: TGTGCCAGCAGTGAAACGTCTCTACTTGAAGCTTTCTTT

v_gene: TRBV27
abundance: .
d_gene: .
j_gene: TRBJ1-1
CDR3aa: CASSLYPGLGAEAFF
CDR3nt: TGTGCCAGCAGTTTATATCCGGGATTGGGCGCTGAAGCTTTCTTT

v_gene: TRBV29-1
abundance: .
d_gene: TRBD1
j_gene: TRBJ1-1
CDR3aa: CSGTHGTGTMNTEAFF
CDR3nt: TGCAGCGGCACTCATGGGACAGGGACAATGAACACTGAAGCTTTCTTT

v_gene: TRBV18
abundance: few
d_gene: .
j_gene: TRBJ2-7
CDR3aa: CASAPGTGAYEQYF
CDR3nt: TGTGCCAGCGCCCCCGGGACGGGAGCCTACGAGCAGTACTTC

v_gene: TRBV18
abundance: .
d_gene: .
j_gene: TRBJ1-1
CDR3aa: CASSPRPGGDTEAFF
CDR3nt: TGTGCCAGCTCACCACGACCGGGCGGGGACACTGAAGCTTTCTTT

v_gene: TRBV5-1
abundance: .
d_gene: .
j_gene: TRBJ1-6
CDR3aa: CASSLVSSYNSPLHF
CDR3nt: TGCGCCAGCAGCTTAGTGAGCTCCTATAATTCACCCCTCCACTTT

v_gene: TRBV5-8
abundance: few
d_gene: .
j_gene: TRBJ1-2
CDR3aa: CASSLINGYTF
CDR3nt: TGTGCCAGCAGCTTGATAAATGGCTACACCTTC

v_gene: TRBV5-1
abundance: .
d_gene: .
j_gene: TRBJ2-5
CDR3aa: CASSFTPGIETQYF
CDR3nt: TGCGCCAGCAGCTTCACCCCTGGCATAGAGACCCAGTACTTC

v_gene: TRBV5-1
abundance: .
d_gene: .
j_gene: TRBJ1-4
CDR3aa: CASSLAQQGTNEKLFF
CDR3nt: TGCGCCAGCAGCTTGGCACAACAGGGAACTAATGAAAAACTGTTTTTT

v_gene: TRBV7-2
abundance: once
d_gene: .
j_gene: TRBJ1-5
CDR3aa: CASSLNPPSNQPQHF
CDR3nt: TGTGCCAGCAGCCTAAACCCCCCCAGCAATCAGCCCCAGCATTTT

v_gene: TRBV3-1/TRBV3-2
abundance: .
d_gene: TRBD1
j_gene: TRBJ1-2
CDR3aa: CASSSILGQERGYGYTF
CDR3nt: TGTGCCAGCAGCTCCATCTTAGGACAGGAGAGAGGTTATGGCTACACCTTC

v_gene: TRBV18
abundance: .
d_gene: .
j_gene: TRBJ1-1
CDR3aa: CASSPSPSFEAFF
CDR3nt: TGTGCCAGCTCACCGAGCCCCAGCTTTGAAGCTTTCTTT

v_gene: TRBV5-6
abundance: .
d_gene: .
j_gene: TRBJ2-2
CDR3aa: CASSRFTGELFF
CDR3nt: TGTGCCAGCAGCAGATTCACCGGGGAGCTGTTTTTT

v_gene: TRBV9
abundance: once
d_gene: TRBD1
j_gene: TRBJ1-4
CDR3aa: CASSVGTGRTNEKLFF
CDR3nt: TGTGCCAGCAGCGTGGGGACAGGGCGGACTAATGAAAAACTGTTTTTT

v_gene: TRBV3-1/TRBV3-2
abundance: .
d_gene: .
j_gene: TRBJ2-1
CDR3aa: CASSQDSTGLSYNEQFF
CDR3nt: TGTGCCAGCAGCCAAGATTCAACGGGTCTCTCCTACAATGAGCAGTTCTTC

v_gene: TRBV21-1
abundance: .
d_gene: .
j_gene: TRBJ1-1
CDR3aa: CASSVLGGTEAFF
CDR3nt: TGTGCCAGCAGCGTCCTGGGGGGAACTGAAGCTTTCTTT

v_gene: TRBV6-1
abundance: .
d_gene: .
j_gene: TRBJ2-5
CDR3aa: CASSESYWQRQETQYF
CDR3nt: TGTGCCAGCAGTGAAAGCTATTGGCAGCGTCAAGAGACCCAGTACTTC

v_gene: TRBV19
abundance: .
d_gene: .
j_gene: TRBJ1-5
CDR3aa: CASSTTWGPGNQPQHF
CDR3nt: TGTGCCAGTAGTACGACCTGGGGGCCCGGAAATCAGCCCCAGCATTTT

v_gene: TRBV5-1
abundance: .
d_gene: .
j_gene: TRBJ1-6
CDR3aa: CASSLGGLQGGSPLHF
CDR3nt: TGCGCCAGCAGCTTGGGGGGGTTACAGGGCGGATCACCCCTCCACTTT

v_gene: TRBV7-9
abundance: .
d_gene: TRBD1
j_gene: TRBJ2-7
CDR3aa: CASSRQGAQYF
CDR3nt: TGTGCCAGCTCGCGACAGGGGGCCCAGTACTTC

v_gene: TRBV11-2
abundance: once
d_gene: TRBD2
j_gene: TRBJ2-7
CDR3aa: CASSATSGGAFEQYF
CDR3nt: TGTGCCAGCAGCGCAACTAGCGGGGGGGCGTTCGAGCAGTACTTC

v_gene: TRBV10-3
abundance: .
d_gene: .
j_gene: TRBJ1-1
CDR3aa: CAISGRVNTEAFF
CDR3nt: TGTGCCATCTCAGGCAGGGTGAACACTGAAGCTTTCTTT

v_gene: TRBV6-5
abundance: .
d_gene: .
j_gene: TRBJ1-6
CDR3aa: CASSRTAYNSPLHF
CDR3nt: TGTGCCAGCAGCAGGACAGCCTATAATTCACCCCTCCACTTT

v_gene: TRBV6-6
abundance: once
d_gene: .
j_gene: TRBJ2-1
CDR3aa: CASRSDTYNEQFF
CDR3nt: TGTGCCAGCAGATCCGACACCTACAATGAGCAGTTCTTC

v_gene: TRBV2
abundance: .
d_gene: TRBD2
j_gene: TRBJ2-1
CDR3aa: CASTTGLAGSSEQFF
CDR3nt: TGTGCCAGCACAACCGGACTAGCGGGATCGAGTGAGCAGTTCTTC

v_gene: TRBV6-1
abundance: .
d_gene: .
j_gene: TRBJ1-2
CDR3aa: CASSEGIQGLYGYTF
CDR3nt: TGTGCCAGCAGTGAAGGCATACAGGGTCTCTATGGCTACACCTTC